These T cell receptor beta chains were read from a single sample in a study of T cell clonotyping in hematopoietic cell transplantation. Sequencing was performed with immunoSEQ multiplex PCR; in TCRdb, only in-frame clones are kept and a portion is missing. The table records 37,000 or so clones, 88% of them present only once. The material sequenced was peripheral blood mononuclear cells. These receptors came from a middle-aged woman in good health. Some clones in this sample may be carry-over from other donors' samples. Each CDR3 is given with its conserved first and last residue. Each record gives: J gene, D gene, V gene, clone size, CDR3 protein, CDR3 DNA. The D gene is left open where the match is weak. A row's size may be missing; if present it is once, few, many or a size class.

TRBJ2-7	TRBD2	TRBV2	NA	CASSWTSGRGEQYF	TGTGCCAGCAGTTGGACTAGCGGGAGAGGCGAGCAGTACTTC
TRBJ2-5	TRBD1	TRBV7-4	NA	CASSKTGGSGMQETQYF	TGTGCCAGCAGCAAGACAGGGGGCTCCGGTATGCAAGAGACCCAGTACTTC
TRBJ2-7	NA	TRBV6-6	NA	CASSYTEPYEQYF	TGTGCCAGCAGTTACACCGAACCCTACGAGCAGTACTTC
TRBJ2-7	TRBD2	TRBV2	few	CASSGAGVDYEQYF	TGTGCCAGCAGTGGAGCGGGAGTGGACTACGAGCAGTACTTC
TRBJ1-1	NA	TRBV19	NA	CASRWGPRAEAFF	TGTGCCAGTAGATGGGGGCCACGGGCTGAAGCTTTCTTT
TRBJ2-2	TRBD1	TRBV10-3	NA	CAIESPHRGEDTGELFF	TGTGCCATCGAGAGCCCCCACAGGGGGGAGGACACCGGGGAGCTGTTTTTT
TRBJ2-1	TRBD2	TRBV4-1	NA	CASSQEGAGEVNEQFF	TGCGCCAGCAGCCAAGAGGGAGCGGGAGAGGTCAATGAGCAGTTCTTC
TRBJ2-7	TRBD1	TRBV5-6	NA	CASSLAQGTYEQYF	TGTGCCAGCAGCTTGGCACAGGGGACCTACGAGCAGTACTTC
TRBJ1-5	NA	TRBV7-3	NA	CASSEGRISNQPQHF	TGTGCCAGCAGCGAGGGACGAATTAGCAATCAGCCCCAGCATTTT
TRBJ2-1	NA	TRBV11-3	NA	CASSLGYYNEQFF	TGTGCCAGCAGCTTAGGATACTACAATGAGCAGTTCTTC
TRBJ1-5	NA	TRBV25-1	NA	CASSGHGESGQPQHF	TGTGCCAGCAGTGGCCACGGGGAAAGCGGTCAGCCCCAGCATTTT
TRBJ2-7	TRBD1	TRBV6-1	NA	CASIKSGTGAHEQYF	TGTGCCAGCATCAAAAGCGGGACAGGGGCCCACGAGCAGTACTTC
TRBJ2-1	NA	TRBV30	NA	CAWGTTYNEQFF	TGTGCCTGGGGGACAACCTACAATGAGCAGTTCTTC